The sequence of this T cell receptor beta chain was determined in a study (dated by TCRdb to the mid-2010s). Regarding the study in general: Whether tumor-infiltrating Tregs in breast cancer are recruited from blood Tregs or converted in situ from other CD4+ T cell subsets was tested.

The study at large found these results: Rather than covering whole repertoires, validation in the larger cohort was restricted to a single TCR beta V-J rearrangement. In terms of TCR gene usage, tumor memory CD4+ T cells clustered together with blood and lymph node memory CD4+ cells, as well as with lymph node naive CD4+ cells. Tumor-infiltrating Treg TCR alpha and beta sequences overlapped most with tumor naive CD4+ T cells, then with blood naive CD4+ T cells.

Including cysteine and phenylalanine, the CDR3 has 11 amino acids. Just the 33-base CDR3 DNA is kept, in frame starting at base 1. V ends up 9 bases short and J 7 bases short, with an unmatched junction base count of 3. CDR1 MGHDK and CDR2 SYGVNS are derived from the germline V gene. The Miltenyi Naive CD4+ T Cell Isolation kit was used to purify naive CD4+ T cells, and Tregs were depleted with CD25 microbeads. Tregs, naive and memory CD4+ T cells from tumor, blood and ipsilateral draining lymph nodes of about five breast cancer patients underwent full-length TCR alpha and beta sequencing. Tumor tissue, along with lymph nodes from ipsilateral axillary dissection, was perfused with PBS, minced, and then digested using collagenase I and hyaluronidase. FACS confirmed that the sorted cell populations were more than 90% pure. Full-length TCR variable regions were amplified by 5' RACE PCR using constant-region reverse primers, and then by semi-nested PCR using Nested Universal Primer A. The ReliaPrep RNA Cell Miniprep System was used to extract total RNA, which was then reverse transcribed into 5'RACE-ready cDNA with the SMARTer RACE 5'/3' Kit. Multiplex adaptors were used to barcode full-length TCR alpha and beta libraries, and the barcoded libraries were sequenced on an Illumina MiSeq. The paper's data handling went like this. For each of nine subset-tissue groups, sequencing data from the five patients were combined, and the groups were compared by unsupervised clustering of TCR gene usage. The Morisita-Horn index was used to calculate repertoire similarity, with shared sequences weighted by how much each contributed to each repertoire. The public reads were run again by TCRdb, first through fastp at Q25 and then through MiXCR, and only productive beta chains were kept. CDR3 protein duplicates are merged, each entry listing the most common genes and DNA. TCRdb, not the authors, supplied the V and J calls. The sample table contains nearly 55,000 distinct CDR3 sequences; only one count was recorded for approximately 23% of them. The leading ten clones occupy 3% to 4% of the sample.

On this clonotype itself: The antigen this receptor binds is unknown. Base quality data are lacking; no much larger clone is found one base away.

This sequence was found in a female donor with breast cancer. Material: tumor-infiltrating naive CD4+ T cells sorted from the breast tumor. Sample cell subset or site, as interpreted from the label and publication: naive CD4+ T cells, CD4+CD45RA+CD25-. The V and J genes are TRBV25-1 and TRBJ2-4; 7 bases in the junction line up with TRBD1. The DNA sequence is as follows: TGTGCCAGTGTCAGGGGGAACATTCAGTACTTC. Its protein product is CASVRGNIQYF.